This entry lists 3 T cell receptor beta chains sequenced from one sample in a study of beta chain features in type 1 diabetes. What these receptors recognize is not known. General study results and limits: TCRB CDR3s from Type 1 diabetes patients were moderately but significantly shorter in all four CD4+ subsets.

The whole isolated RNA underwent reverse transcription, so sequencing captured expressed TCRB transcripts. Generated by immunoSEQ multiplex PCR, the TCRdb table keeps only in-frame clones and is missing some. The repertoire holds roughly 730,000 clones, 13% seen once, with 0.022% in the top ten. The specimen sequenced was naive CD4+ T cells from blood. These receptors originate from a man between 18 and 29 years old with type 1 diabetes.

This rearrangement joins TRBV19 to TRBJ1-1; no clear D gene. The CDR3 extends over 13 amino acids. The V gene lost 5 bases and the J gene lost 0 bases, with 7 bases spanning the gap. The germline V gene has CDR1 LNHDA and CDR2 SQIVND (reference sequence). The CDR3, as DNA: TGTGCCAGTAGTCTAAAGATGAACACTGAAGCTTTCTTT. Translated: CASSLKMNTEAFF.

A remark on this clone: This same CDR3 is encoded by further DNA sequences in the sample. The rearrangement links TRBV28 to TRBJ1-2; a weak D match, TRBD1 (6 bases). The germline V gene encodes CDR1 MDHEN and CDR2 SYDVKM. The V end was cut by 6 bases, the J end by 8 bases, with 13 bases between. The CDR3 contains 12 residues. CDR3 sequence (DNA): TGTGCCAGCAGCCCACAGGGCTACGGCTACACCTTC. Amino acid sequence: CASSPQGYGYTF.

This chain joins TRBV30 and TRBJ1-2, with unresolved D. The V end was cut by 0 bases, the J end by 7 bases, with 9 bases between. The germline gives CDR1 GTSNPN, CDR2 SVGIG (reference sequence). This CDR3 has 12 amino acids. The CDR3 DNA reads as TGTGCCTGGAGTGTTTGGGATGCTGGCTACACCTTC. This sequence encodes CAWSVWDAGYTF.